This is a list of T cell receptor beta chains from one sample in a study of shared clonotypes between healthy human individuals. Profiled with immunoSEQ multiplex PCR; TCRdb holds only in-frame clones, not every one. The sample includes approximately 810,000 clones, 90% to 95% of them seen just once. Sequencing used naive CD8+ T cells sorted from blood. Every receptor here comes from a man between 25 and 39 years old in good health. CDR3s leave out the opening cysteine and the closing phenylalanine or tryptophan.

J gene	V gene	CDR3 protein
TRBJ1-2	TRBV4-3	ASSQDRVGQGGYT
TRBJ2-1	TRBV15	ATSRDGRGPYNEQF
TRBJ2-1	TRBV9	ASSVAGLSYNEQF
TRBJ2-7	TRBV29-1	SVEGRHYEQY
TRBJ2-1	TRBV10-1	ASSEIGSGNNEQF
TRBJ2-5	TRBV13	ASRLSSGRASFDETQY
TRBJ1-5	TRBV7-8	ASQRTENQPQH
TRBJ2-3	TRBV9	ASSVSGTAVGTDTQY
TRBJ2-3	TRBV6-1	ASSEWTGGSTDTQY
TRBJ2-7	TRBV27	ASSLSVSGGAYEQY
TRBJ1-1	TRBV7-2	ASSQLPPPHREAF